The entry below gives a single T cell receptor beta chain sequence along with its context. Its antigen is unidentified. The sample is drawn from a study of naive and memory T cell subsets. Alpha and beta libraries were amplified separately from the second PCR onward. CD8 T cells were positively selected from what remained after CD4 positive selection. After removal of 3 bases from V and 5 bases from J, the junction contained 11 bases not matched to a gene. The CDR3 is made up of 16 amino acids. Germline V lookup: CDR1 SGHNT, CDR2 YYREEE (reference sequence). Study conclusions and caveats: Naive repertoires, especially CD8, held a few larger clonotypes, possibly memory cells re-expressing CD45RA. In naive cells, over 90% of TCR sequences were seen only once.

The beta constant-region primer was an equimolar mix of two oligonucleotides covering TRBC1 and TRBC2. Ligated cDNA was amplified by four rounds of PCR with nested alpha and beta constant-region primers and SP2. TCRdb called the UMI-ligation and nested PCR reads again in MiXCR, with one record for every CDR3 protein. Of about 160,000 distinct CDR3 sequences in the sample, roughly 23% are singletons; the top ten hold 0.095% to 0.12%. Material for sequencing was naive CD4+ T cells from blood. This receptor was identified in a human donor in good health. This rearrangement joins TRBV5-4 to TRBJ2-4; 7 nucleotides match TRBD2. This chain's CDR3 is CASSSGTRGVENIQYF. The CDR3 DNA reads TGTGCCAGCAGCTCCGGGACCCGGGGGGTCGAAAACATTCAGTACTTC.